What follows are 6 T cell receptor beta chains derived from one specimen sequenced in a study of neoadjuvant anti-PD-1 for oral cavity cancer. Clones were read by immunoSEQ multiplex PCR, and TCRdb kept only the in-frame ones, dropping some. The data show 73,000 or so clones, roughly 81% seen once. Time point meaning: after neoadjuvant nivolumab, at surgical resection. This specimen consisted of PBMCs, obtained after nivolumab (anti-PD-1) treatment. The source is a person aged 40 to 85 with oral cavity squamous cell carcinoma.

The chain combines TRBV28 with TRBJ2-3; maybe TRBD1 (6 bases). The CDR3 loop spans 15 amino acids. Germline V lookup: CDR1 MDHEN, CDR2 SYDVKM. Trimming shortened V by 6 bases and J by 1 base, and 14 bases separated the two germline ends. The CDR3 DNA reads as TGTGCCAGCAGCCGGGGCAGGGGAGGCACAGATACGCAGTATTTT. Encoded protein: CASSRGRGGTDTQYF.

This clone was seen more than once but under ten times. Written as DNA, the CDR3 is TGTGCCAGCAGTTTACACGGCAGTTCTAACTATGGCTACACCTTC. Translating gives CASSLHGSSNYGYTF. The chain has TRBV28 and TRBJ1-2; D uncertain. Germline CDR1 reads MDHEN; CDR2 reads SYDVKM. Trimming stripped 2 bases from V and 0 bases from J, with 10 bases between. This CDR3 is 15 amino acids long.

The chain combines TRBV11-2 with TRBJ2-3; unclear D gene. Trimming took off 3 bases at V and 0 bases at J, with 10 bases between the two ends. CDR1 SGHAT and CDR2 FQNNGV come from the germline V gene. CDR3 length equals 15 residues. The chain's CDR3 is CASSFEFSSTDTQYF. The CDR3 coding sequence is TGTGCCAGCAGCTTCGAATTTTCTAGCACAGATACGCAGTATTTT.

The chain uses TRBV15 and TRBJ1-4; a weak D match, TRBD1 (5 bases). Germline assignment: CDR1 LNHNV and CDR2 YYDKDF (reference sequence). The CDR3 loop spans 16 amino acids. V was trimmed by 5 bases and J by 0 bases, leaving 13 bases between them. The CDR3 nucleotides read TGTGCCACCAGCGCCCGACGCAGGGCAACTAATGAAAAACTGTTTTTT. It yields the protein CATSARRRATNEKLFF.

This chain joins TRBV7-9 and TRBJ2-7, with D tentatively TRBD1 or TRBD2 (5 bases each). Germline loops: CDR1 SEHNR, CDR2 FQNEAQ (reference sequence). CDR3 length equals 13 residues. V was pared by 5 bases and J by 3 bases, with 11 bases between. The CDR3 bases are TGTGCCAGCAGCCCGGGACCTATCTACGAGCAGTACTTC. Protein: CASSPGPIYEQYF.

The gene calls are TRBV7-6 and TRBJ1-5; D unclear. The CDR3 totals 15 residues. Germline CDR1 is SGHVS and CDR2 is FNYEAQ. The V end was cut by 5 bases, the J end by 0 bases, with 11 bases between. CDR3 sequence reads: CASSQGPDSNQPQHF. The CDR3 DNA follows: TGTGCCAGCAGCCAAGGGCCCGATAGCAATCAGCCCCAGCATTTT.